What follows are 11 T cell receptor beta chains derived from one specimen sequenced in a study of identical twins' blood T cells. Each CDR3 protein gets one entry after TCRdb re-called the 5' RACE reads with MiXCR. The sample has roughly 340,000 distinct CDR3 sequences, around 30% seen once. Sequenced sample: PBMCs. Receptor source: a woman aged 18-49 years in good health.

Concerning this clonotype: Possible read error: a much larger clone is one base away. J is TRBJ2-1 and V is TRBV6-1; D ambiguous. V was cut by 8 bases and J by 4 bases, with 6 bases left in between. Looked up from germline, CDR1 is MNHNS and CDR2 is SASEGT. The CDR3 is 11 amino acids. The CDR3 sequence: CASGIYNEQFF. DNA for the CDR3: TGTGCCAGCGGTATTTACAATGAGCAGTTCTTC.

In DNA, the CDR3 is TGTGCCAGCAGCCCCGACTCAACCAAGCAGTTCTTC. Protein product: CASSPDSTKQFF. This chain links TRBV7-9 with TRBJ2-1; D is unclear. CDR3 length equals 12 residues. Per the germline V gene, CDR1 is SEHNR and CDR2 is FQNEAQ (reference sequence). V lost 5 bases and J lost 11, with 13 bases in between.

In this sample, this clonotype turned up a few times. This rearrangement joins TRBV5-1 to TRBJ1-1; no definite D call. This CDR3 is 14 amino acids long. Germline loops: CDR1 SGHRS, CDR2 YFSETQ. The V and J ends lost 4 bases and 6 bases respectively, with 16 bases between them. CDR3 sequence reads: CASSPSADTAEAFF. The CDR3, as DNA: TGCGCCAGCAGCCCCAGCGCGGATACCGCTGAAGCTTTCTTT.

A few counts support this clonotype. The chain couples TRBV12-5 to TRBJ2-2; the D is unclear. Germline CDR1 reads LGHNT; CDR2 reads FRNRAP. The CDR3 spans 16 residues. V lost 2 bases, J lost 1 base, and 11 bases lay in between. The CDR3 is CASGLIPNLNTGELFF. The DNA for the CDR3 is TGTGCTAGTGGTTTGATTCCTAACCTGAACACCGGGGAGCTGTTTTTT.

The chain is built from TRBV5-1 and TRBJ2-7; 8 nucleotides match TRBD2. CDR1 and CDR2 (germline): SGHRS, YFSETQ. The CDR3 runs to 15 residues. Trimming at V came to 4 bases and at J to 1 base, leaving 7 bases not matched to a gene. CDR3 DNA: TGCGCCAGCAGCGAATCCGGGACTAGATCCTACGAGCAGTACTTC. Residues: CASSESGTRSYEQYF.

The genes are TRBV5-1 and TRBJ2-7; D remains ambiguous. The V end was cut by 4 bases, the J end by 1 base, with 9 bases between. Germline CDR1 SGHRS, CDR2 YFSETQ. CDR3 size: 13 residues. The CDR3 loop reads CASSLNPSYEQYF. The CDR3 DNA sequence: TGCGCCAGCAGCCTCAATCCGTCCTACGAGCAGTACTTC.

The sample holds a few counts of this clonotype. This chain connects TRBV7-2 to TRBJ1-5; possibly TRBD1 for D (6 bases). V was trimmed by 1 base and J by 4 bases, leaving 8 bases between them. Looked up from germline, CDR1 is SGHTA and CDR2 is FQGNSA. CDR3 length equals 14 residues. In DNA, the CDR3 is TGTGCCAGCAGCTTAGGGACAGTAAATCAGCCCCAGCATTTT. Translating gives CASSLGTVNQPQHF.

This rearrangement joins TRBV6-6 to TRBJ2-1, with TRBD2 matching over 9 bases. The J segment lost 6 bases and the V segment lost 6 bases, leaving 6 bases of the junction unmatched. Germline V gene sequence: CDR1 MNHNY, CDR2 SVGAGI (reference sequence). The CDR3 has 14 residues. CDR3 sequence: CASRGLASSNEQFF. The CDR3 bases are TGTGCCAGCAGAGGACTAGCGAGTTCCAATGAGCAGTTCTTC.

A note on this clonotype: It may be a read error: a sequence one base away is much more abundant. This chain uses TRBV11-3 with TRBJ1-4; D call uncertain. The CDR3 has 14 amino acids. Per the germline V gene, CDR1 is SGHNT and CDR2 is YENEEA. V lost 5 bases and J 4 bases, leaving 11 bases between the germline ends. For the CDR3, the DNA is TGTGCCAGCAGCCTTCAAAGCGGTAATGAAAAACTGTTTTTT. Its translation is CASSLQSGNEKLFF.

The CDR3 sequence: CSVAANTGELFF. CDR3 bases: TGCAGCGTTGCAGCGAACACCGGGGAGCTGTTTTTT. The V call is TRBV29-1, the J call TRBJ2-2; D gene ambiguous. Germline V gene sequence: CDR1 SQVTM, CDR2 ANQGSEA. The length of the CDR3 is 12 residues. The ends were cut back, 4 bases at V and 0 bases at J, with 3 bases in the middle.

The chain combines TRBV13 with TRBJ1-4, with D unresolved. CDR3 length equals 10 residues. Per germline, CDR1 PRHDT and CDR2 FYEKMQ (reference sequence). V was trimmed by 9 bases and J by 5 bases, leaving 4 bases between them. CDR3 coding DNA: TGTGCCAGGGGGAATGAAAAACTGTTTTTT. The encoded protein is CARGNEKLFF. Supplemented by reference TRBV13 and TRBJ1-4, the full variable domain reads AAGVIQSPRHLIKEKRETATLKCYPIPRHDTVYWYQQGPGQDPQFLISFYEKMQSDKGSIPDRFSAQQFSDYHSELNMSSLELGDSALYFCARGNEKLFFGSGTQLSVL.